The 2 T cell receptor beta chains in this list originate from one sample, sequenced in a study of blood T cell repertoires in COVID-19. Profiling relied on immunoSEQ multiplex PCR, and the TCRdb table lists in-frame clones only, not all of them. The profile covers roughly 340,000 clones, with about 90% appearing a single time and approximately 1.9% taken by the ten largest. Sequencing was performed on PBMCs or T cells enriched from blood (not recorded which). Every receptor here comes from a man aged 35 to 55 in a cohort exposed to, infected with or recovered from COVID-19 (not recorded which).

This chain uses TRBV27 with TRBJ2-1, with 12 bases aligning to TRBD2. The CDR3 covers 16 residues. The V gene end was trimmed by 5 bases and the J gene end by 2 bases; junction bases not matched to a gene: 4. Germline V gene lookup returns CDR1 MNHEY and CDR2 SMNVEV (reference sequence). The CDR3 loop reads CASSLLAGGTYNEQFF. The CDR3 nucleotides are TGTGCCAGCAGTCTACTAGCGGGAGGCACCTACAATGAGCAGTTCTTC.

The chain combines TRBV3-1 (or the pseudogene TRBV3-2) with TRBJ1-4, with 8 nucleotides matching TRBD1. J gave up 4 bases and V 4 bases, and 2 bases lay outside the gene matches. Germline-derived CDR1 and CDR2 are LGHDT and YNNKEL (reference sequence). CDR3 length: 14 amino acids. In nucleotides, the CDR3 is TGTGCCAGCAGCCCACAGGGGGATAATGAAAAACTGTTTTTT. This codes for CASSPQGDNEKLFF.